The T cell receptor beta chain described here comes from a study of shared clonotypes between healthy human individuals. V gave up 3 bases and J gave up 0 bases, with 10 bases separating them. The CDR3 is 14 amino acids. Germline V gives CDR1 SGHKS, CDR2 YYEKEE (reference sequence). In its sample, this clone was seen a few times. Division of CD4+ cells produced a CD45RA+ naive subset and a CD45RA-negative memory subset. Sorted-subset replicate PCR reactions were performed with about 190 ng DNA, corresponding to 30,000 to 35,000 T cell genomes. Here immunoSEQ multiplex PCR was the method, and the copy in TCRdb shows in-frame clones only, minus some. The sample gives under 1,100,000 clones, about 75% of which show up once; around 1.5% is in the top ten.

The clonotype was recovered from a man between 18 and 35 years old in good health. The chain links TRBV5-5 to TRBJ2-7, with unresolved D. Sequenced sample: memory CD4+ T cells sorted from blood. Subset: CD45RA-negative fraction. CDR3 nucleotides: TGTGCCAGCAGCTGGAGCAGGAGCTCCTACGAGCAGTACTTC. It translates to CASSWSRSSYEQYF.